This T cell receptor (beta chain) was recorded in a study of T cells in narcolepsy. After removal of 5 bases from V and 2 bases from J, the junction contained 5 bases not matched to a gene. The CDR3 runs to 14 residues. Germline-derived CDR1 and CDR2 are SGHAT and FQNNGV. The repertoire was sequenced with immunoSEQ multiplex PCR; TCRdb's copy has only in-frame clones and lacks some. The table shows just over 40,000 clones, with 88% occurring only once. The clonotype originates from a human donor with narcolepsy. This chain joins TRBV11-2 and TRBJ2-7; 8 bases agree with TRBD1. The sequenced material came from CD45RA- memory CD4+ T cells from PBMCs. The DNA for the CDR3 is TGTGCCAGCAGCAACAACAGGGGGGCCTACGAGCAGTACTTC. This encodes CASSNNRGAYEQYF.